This TCR beta chain was profiled in a study of blood T cell repertoires in COVID-19. Overall study: Some COVID-19 samples were acute and others convalescent; all came from the United States, Italy and Spain. PBMCs, B-cell-depleted T cells, or T cells were the source of the cDNA or gDNA that made up the material.

Original handling: Amplification of reference gene primers provided the estimated nucleated cell counts. Sequenced by immunoSEQ multiplex PCR; TCRdb stores in-frame clones only, minus some. V, J and clone size were drawn from that table, and D and trimming were deduced from the DNA. Of about 360,000 clones listed, around nine tenths are singletons. This CDR3 spans 13 amino acids. Germline V lookup: CDR1 MRHNA, CDR2 SNTAGT. Trimming pared 8 bases from V and 1 base from J, leaving 11 bases between. The sequence came from a human donor in a cohort sampled during active COVID-19. This rearrangement joins TRBV6-4 to TRBJ1-1; D not resolved. Sample: peripheral blood. The CDR3 loop is CASRRIPNTEAFF. CDR3 coding DNA: TGTGCCAGCCGCAGAATACCGAACACTGAAGCTTTCTTT.